The entry below describes one T cell receptor beta chain. The antigen it binds to is not known. Base qualities are not at hand, and no much larger clone is one base apart. The sample belongs to a study of cytomegalovirus exposure and HLA in healthy donors (TCRdb year 2017). About the full investigation: In an earlier analysis of some 610 of the donors, approximately 260 Gb of sequence data and 90 million to 120 million unique TCR beta sequences from about 180 million T cells were reported. An early release covering 500 to 750 HLA-typed donors comprised about 320 gigabases of sequencing data and 85 million or so unique TCR sequences. Of the roughly 400 genotyped donors, approximately 83% fell in the genetic ancestry cluster associated with self-reported Caucasian donors. The aim of the study was to test whether cataloging public T cell receptors could identify signatures of past pathogen exposure. The T cell repertoires of roughly 660 subjects were profiled by immunosequencing and related to cytomegalovirus serostatus. Along with the approximately 650-subject first cohort, a separate validation cohort of over a hundred different subjects was used. To predict cytomegalovirus infection status, the study brought together high-throughput TCR immunosequencing, statistical association of individual TCRs with disease status, and machine learning. To study patterns of TCR occurrence, a later analysis re-analyzed previously published TCR beta repertoires from just over 650 donors and added high-resolution HLA genotyping. The later analysis used no new phenotypic data to find candidate immune exposures, relying instead on TCR beta sequences and their occurrence across donors. To decide whether each TCR beta V gene segment behaved as functional or pseudogenic, an earlier analysis of 587 of the donors relied on high-throughput TCR beta sequencing. Donor age, sex, ethnicity and CMV serostatus were compiled alongside the repertoire data. Genome-wide SNP genotypes for about three fifths of the 666 donors were used in a later genetic analysis, which treated that subset as a discovery cohort. All discovery cohort repertoires had been generated on a single sequencing platform. HLA typing covered class I and class II loci at four-digit resolution. Typing coverage varied by locus: roughly 620-640 donors for A, B, C, DRB1 and DQB1; some 520 for DQA1; nearly 610 for DPA1; 450 to 480 for DPB1. Several DR-DQ haplotypes were treated as single units for association and clustering because of strong linkage in the cohort. Across 398 genotyped donors of the cohort, an average of approximately 240,000 unique TCR beta nucleotide sequences per donor were sequenced, and 15% to 20% of those sequences were non-productive. Here is what the overall study found, with its caveats: A later analysis reported that several top co-occurrence clusters appeared linked to parvovirus B19, influenza, CMV and Epstein-Barr virus. In an earlier analysis of about 550 of the donors, most TCR beta V segments were observed in productive rearrangements about 90% or about 30% of the time, broadly matching IMGT annotations. Immune exposure information for the cohort was limited to CMV serostatus. A total of 164 TCR beta chains were listed by the study as associated with cytomegalovirus. In both the original and validation cohorts, the classifier was reported to diagnose cytomegalovirus status with high specificity and sensitivity. Presence/absence analyses assumed roughly uniform sequencing depth across donors, an assumption that may not hold. A further reported finding was that TCR beta sequences accurately predicted the HLA-A and HLA-B alleles for most subjects in the first cohort. The cohort was sequenced for TCR beta chains only, and without alpha or paired-chain data the features that could be detected were limited. Because HLA typing was unavailable for some donors at each locus, only the typed subset was used in association tests. While some public TCRs were present in many individuals, most TCR sequences turned up only very rarely across donors. Because the 87-base-pair reads could not distinguish some IMGT-functional V segments, including TRBV6-2 and TRBV6-3, those segments were excluded. Strong co-occurrence of HLA alleles, especially DR and DQ, made assigning TCR associations to individual alleles difficult. In a later genetic analysis, fewer N-insertions in productive TCRs were reported among donors in an Asian-associated ancestry cluster than the approximately 670-donor mean. A later analysis found that HLA-associated TCR beta chains were more clonally expanded and had lower generation probabilities than equally common non-associated chains. Correlated functional status among segregating V segments might be attributable to linkage disequilibrium, but an unknown experimental factor could not be ruled out. In a later genetic analysis, a missense DCLRE1C variant was associated with V-gene and J-gene trimming of TCR beta chains, and the association was replicated in an independent cohort. A few of the identified cytomegalovirus-associated TCR beta chains were confirmed in vitro to be specific for cytomegalovirus antigens. According to the authors, the approach could potentially be generalized to other disease states and immunological phenotypes. In a later analysis, TCR association rates were found to vary across HLA loci, with the most associated TCRs seen for DRB1 alleles and the fewest for HLA-C alleles. Because counts were too low, some 17 rarely observed V segments, including chromosome 9 orphons, were excluded from the earlier analysis of about 500 of the donors. A cluster of highly shared sequence variants was judged likely to be a technical artifact of the sequencing pipeline. According to a later analysis, most CMV-associated TCR beta chains appeared to be HLA-restricted, and the HLA associations seemed to be driven largely by CMV exposure. A later analysis associated about 17,000 TCR beta sequences with specific HLA alleles at a false discovery rate of 0.05.

The protocol used for the library was the immunoSEQ multiplex PCR assay. For the multiplex PCR, a mixture combining 60 forward primers for TCR Vbeta segments and 13 reverse primers for TCR Jbeta segments was used. The CDR3 region of rearranged TCR beta genes was amplified from genomic DNA by a multiplex PCR assay. The Illumina HiSeq System was used to sequence the amplified TCR beta libraries as 87-base-pair reads. As for the original processing: A later analysis tallied roughly 78 million unique TCR beta chains across the 660 or so repertoires, and some 10 million of those chains were shared by two or more donors. A nearest-neighbor algorithm error-corrected the raw reads and collapsed the reads into unique sequences, merging closely related sequences to remove PCR and sequencing errors. CDR3 sequences were aligned to IMGT reference sequences to assign V, D and J gene segments. Each retained sequence needed at least a six-nucleotide match to both a V gene segment and a J gene segment. Rearrangements were called productive when the CDR3 lacked stop codons and stayed in frame with V and J; all others were non-productive. Following IMGT convention, CDR3 was defined as the stretch from the second conserved V-encoded cysteine to the conserved J-encoded phenylalanine. Sequences without an unambiguous match to a single V gene segment were excluded from the earlier analysis of a few hundred of the donors. An earlier analysis of 450 to 650 of the donors called V segments functional above 56.7% productive rearrangements and segregating when the between-donor standard deviation exceeded 5%. A statistical classification framework was developed to diagnose cytomegalovirus status using the catalog of TCR beta chain sequences. In a later analysis, V and J genes were assigned by comparing TCR nucleotide sequences against IMGT/GENE-DB human TR gene sequences. Using the TCRdist pipeline, a later analysis assigned CDR3 sequences along with most-parsimonious VDJ recombination scenarios. In a later analysis, each TCR beta chain was defined by its CDR3 amino acid sequence together with its V-gene family, and reads lacking a unique V-gene family were excluded. To address suspected cross-contamination and a sequencing artifact, a later analysis removed a few hundred highly shared, low-generation-probability nucleotide sequences. A later analysis calculated a clonal expansion index for each public chain from normalized within-repertoire ranks of inferred template counts. In a later analysis, generation probabilities were computed with a VDJ recombination model fitted to out-of-frame rearrangements, and the resulting probabilities were checked against IGoR. A later analysis scored TCR-TCR, TCR-HLA and TCR-CMV co-occurrence with hypergeometric tests, applying a repertoire-size bias correction to TCR pairs. In a later analysis, false discovery rates were estimated by permuting HLA or CMV assignments 20 times. In a later analysis, co-occurring TCRs were grouped with DBSCAN, and TCRdist sequence similarity was added when clustering was performed within HLA-allele-positive subsets. Co-occurrence clustering excluded repertoires with fewer than 30,000 or more than 120,000 public chains, plus five with anomalous nucleotide sharing. TCRdb obtained this table from immuneACCESS and retained in-frame rearrangements with V and J assigned. These tables miss some clones; where compared with another copy, unresolved V genes account for less than half of the shortfall, and the remainder is unexplained. V, J and clone size were drawn from that table, and D and trimming were deduced from the DNA. Counted in this sample were some 130,000 clones; more than 70% of them appeared once. Of the sample, 1% is held by the ten largest clones.

The cohort comprised 550 to 700 healthy bone marrow donors. Cohort members were all nominally healthy when sampled, although unrecorded immune exposures were likely present. Of the 666 cohort members, about 290 had a positive CMV serostatus and 352 had a negative one, while no CMV serostatus was recorded for the donor. A peripheral blood sample was collected from each donor, and TCR beta sequencing was performed on peripheral blood mononuclear cells. Genomic DNA was extracted from the blood cell samples with the Qiagen DNeasy Blood Extraction Kit. CDR1 and CDR2, per the germline V gene, are SQVTM and ANQGSEA. The CDR3, cysteine through phenylalanine, is 17 amino acids long. Solely the CDR3 DNA is kept, with 51 bases framed from the first base. Between the V and J ends, shortened by 5 bases and 4 bases respectively, the junction contains 26 bases.

The sample was PBMCs. This sequence was found in a human donor in good health. The V gene is TRBV29-1 and the J gene is TRBJ1-2; TRBD1 is a possible D gene, resting on 6 matching bases. The CDR3: CSVNAGVTDQGGYGYTF. The base sequence is TGCAGCGTTAACGCAGGGGTCACAGATCAAGGGGGCTATGGCTACACCTTC.